The 29 T cell receptor beta chains below all came from one sample that was sequenced in a study of response to subunit inactivated influenza vaccine. In TCRdb, the RT-PCR reads were re-called with MiXCR into one record per CDR3 protein. The sample lists around 750,000 distinct CDR3 sequences, around 20% occurring once. The sequencing here drew on PBMCs from blood, taken around 5 days after vaccination. Receptors originate from a middle-aged man who received an inactivated influenza vaccine.

This clonotype was observed a handful of times. This sequence joins TRBV6-5 and TRBJ2-1; D not resolved. CDR3 size: 12 residues. Trimming left V 8 bases short and J 3 bases short, with 8 bases between. Germline CDR1 MNHEY, CDR2 SVGAGI. CDR3 loop: CASFTRYNEQFF. In DNA, the CDR3 is TGTGCCAGCTTCACACGCTACAATGAGCAGTTCTTC.

The CDR3 spells CASSAWTGRYPSTYEQYF. Here the CDR3 DNA reads TGTGCCAGCAGTGCCTGGACAGGGAGATACCCCTCCACCTACGAGCAGTACTTC. The chain combines TRBV6-1 with TRBJ2-7, with 8 bases fitting TRBD1. The germline CDR1 and CDR2 sequences are MNHNS and SASEGT. The CDR3 covers 18 residues. With V trimmed by 4 bases and J by 2 bases, 16 bases remained unmatched.

The sample holds a few counts of this clonotype. The chain combines TRBV5-5 with TRBJ2-3; D is uncertain. Between the trimmed V and J ends, which lost 4 bases and 3 bases, there was a span of 18 bases. The CDR3 length is 16 residues. The V gene's germline CDR1 is SGHKS and CDR2 YYEKEE (reference sequence). The chain's CDR3 is CASSPFIRKRTDTQYF. CDR3 in DNA: TGTGCCAGCAGCCCCTTTATCCGGAAACGTACAGATACGCAGTATTTT.

V usage is TRBV6-2 or TRBV6-3 and J usage is TRBJ1-1, with D unclear. CDR3 length: 15 amino acids. V was cut by 2 bases and J by 1 base, with 11 bases left in between. CDR1 MNHEY and CDR2 SVGEGT come from the germline V gene. CDR3 sequence (DNA): TGTGCCAGCAGTTACCCAACTCTCAAGAACACTGAAGCTTTCTTT. Translated, it gives CASSYPTLKNTEAFF.

This clonotype was counted a few times. The chain employs TRBV12-3 or TRBV12-4 and TRBJ2-3; either TRBD1 or TRBD2 may supply D (5 bases each). There are 15 residues in the CDR3. With 5 bases removed from V and 0 bases from J, the gap between germline ends came to 12 bases. As DNA, the CDR3 is TGTGCCAGCAGTATCGGGGCCTCTAGCACAGATACGCAGTATTTT. Its translation: CASSIGASSTDTQYF.

The chain links TRBV20-1 to TRBJ2-7; tentative D call: TRBD2 (5 bases). The CDR3 has 14 amino acids. V lost 0 bases and J lost 4, with 13 bases in between. CDR1 and CDR2 from the germline V gene are DFQATT and SNEGSKA (reference sequence). CDR3 amino acids: CSARDPRTLYEQYF. Written as DNA, the CDR3 is TGCAGTGCTAGAGATCCGAGGACTTTATACGAGCAGTACTTC.

This rearrangement joins TRBV3-1 to TRBJ2-1, with 10 bases fitting TRBD2. CDR1 is LGHDT, CDR2 YNNKEL, per germline (reference sequence). The CDR3 extends over 14 amino acids. The J segment lost 9 bases and the V segment lost 3 bases, leaving 5 bases of the junction unmatched. The CDR3: CASSHGAGGSEQFF. CDR3 sequence (DNA): TGTGCCAGCAGCCATGGAGCGGGAGGGAGTGAGCAGTTCTTC.

This clonotype showed up just a few times. This rearrangement joins TRBV20-1 to TRBJ1-1; D remains ambiguous. Per the germline V gene, CDR1 is DFQATT and CDR2 is SNEGSKA (reference sequence). The CDR3 sequence is 14 residues long. Trimming took 0 bases from V and 0 from J, leaving 8 bases between them. The CDR3 reads CSARDGSVNTEAFF. The CDR3 DNA follows: TGCAGTGCTAGAGATGGGTCCGTGAACACTGAAGCTTTCTTT.

This clonotype appeared a few times. This rearrangement joins TRBV20-1 to TRBJ2-7; TRBD1 might be the D (6 bases). Trimming cost V 4 bases and J 2 bases, with 15 bases left between them. The CDR3 is 14 amino acids. Germline CDR1 reads DFQATT; CDR2 reads SNEGSKA (reference sequence). The CDR3 loop reads CSATRPDSPYEQYF. CDR3 coding DNA: TGCAGTGCTACCCGACCGGACAGCCCCTACGAGCAGTACTTC.

The V call is TRBV4-1, the J call TRBJ2-1; D is uncertain. The CDR3 runs 17 residues. Germline V gene sequence: CDR1 MGHRA, CDR2 YSYEKL. V was pared by 3 bases and J by 1 base, with 16 bases between. The CDR3 sequence is CASSQFALLRSYNEQFF. The DNA for the CDR3 is TGCGCCAGCAGCCAGTTTGCGTTACTGAGATCCTACAATGAGCAGTTCTTC.

The gene calls are TRBV19 and TRBJ1-6; D remains ambiguous. In germline, CDR1 is LNHDA, CDR2 SQIVND (reference sequence). Trimming took 5 bases from V and 13 from J, leaving 15 bases between them. The CDR3 loop spans 13 amino acids. This chain's CDR3 is CASSRGQLRPLHF. The CDR3 DNA follows: TGTGCCAGTAGTCGTGGCCAGCTTCGTCCCCTCCACTTT. Using reference TRBV19 and TRBJ1-6 for the parts outside the CDR3, the full variable domain is DGGITQSPKYLFRKEGQNVTLSCEQNLNHDAMYWYRQDPGQGLRLIYYSQIVNDFQKGDIAEGYSVSREKKESFPLTVTSAQKNPTAFYLCASSRGQLRPLHFGNGTRLTVT.

This clonotype turned up a few times. The chain joins TRBV6-5 to TRBJ2-1, with TRBD2 matching over 8 bases. The CDR3 runs to 15 residues. Germline CDR1 reads MNHEY; CDR2 reads SVGAGI. With 5 bases clipped from V and 4 bases from J, the junction kept 7 bases outside the gene matches. This CDR3 is CASSHGVAGYNEQFF. CDR3 DNA: TGTGCCAGCAGTCACGGGGTAGCGGGGTACAATGAGCAGTTCTTC.

This clonotype was observed a few times. This chain links TRBV14 with TRBJ2-2; no reliable D call. V was cut by 1 base and J by 4 bases, with 13 bases left in between. CDR3 length equals 16 residues. Germline CDR1 SGHDN, CDR2 FVKESK. The chain's CDR3 is CASSQGQTRTTGELFF. In nucleotides, the CDR3 is TGTGCCAGCAGCCAAGGTCAGACCCGGACCACCGGGGAGCTGTTTTTT.

The rearrangement uses TRBV7-2 and TRBJ2-5, with 8 bases identical to TRBD2. Germline-derived CDR1 and CDR2 are SGHTA and FQGNSA. CDR3 size: 15 residues. The J segment lost 3 bases and the V segment lost 1 base, leaving 4 bases of the junction unmatched. The DNA of the CDR3 is TGTGCCAGCAGCTTAGTTAGCGGGACTAAAGAGACCCAGTACTTC. Translating it yields CASSLVSGTKETQYF.

The genes are TRBV7-2 and TRBJ2-2; no clear D gene. CDR1 SGHTA and CDR2 FQGNSA come from the germline V gene. Trimming pared 7 bases from V and 1 base from J, leaving 16 bases between. The CDR3 totals 16 residues. The CDR3 bases are TGTGCCAGCACGGGCAGCATAGTCCAGAACACCGGGGAGCTGTTTTTT. Its translation: CASTGSIVQNTGELFF.

This clonotype was picked up a small number of times. This chain joins TRBV20-1 and TRBJ2-2, with D unresolved. Germline V CDR1 and CDR2: DFQATT, SNEGSKA (reference sequence). The CDR3 is 14 residues long. Trimming removed 3 bases at V and 0 bases at J, with 8 bases between. The CDR3 DNA reads as TGCAGTGCTAGCCCAAGAGCGAACACCGGGGAGCTGTTTTTT. Translated: CSASPRANTGELFF.

The V gene is TRBV9, the J gene TRBJ1-5, with TRBD1 as a possible D gene (6 bases). The CDR3 contains 15 residues. CDR1 SGDLS and CDR2 YYNGEE come from the germline V gene. Trimming took 0 bases from V and 0 from J, leaving 7 bases between them. The CDR3 reads CASSVGQDSNQPQHF. CDR3 coding DNA: TGTGCCAGCAGCGTAGGACAGGATAGCAATCAGCCCCAGCATTTT.

This clonotype was detected a few times. The chain carries TRBV20-1 and TRBJ2-4, with D maybe TRBD2 (6 bases). The germline V gene encodes CDR1 DFQATT and CDR2 SNEGSKA (reference sequence). The CDR3 length is 13 residues. CDR3 amino acids: CSPRDSNKNIQYF. As DNA, the CDR3 is TGCAGCCCCCGGGACTCTAACAAAAACATTCAGTACTTC.

This clonotype was seen repeatedly, ten times or more. This chain joins TRBV29-1 and TRBJ1-5, with 9 bases that match TRBD1. With 6 bases clipped from V and 5 bases from J, the junction kept 5 bases outside the gene matches. CDR3 length: 13 residues. CDR1 and CDR2 (germline): SQVTM, ANQGSEA. The CDR3 region is CSVGTGRHQPQHF. The CDR3 coding sequence is TGCAGCGTGGGGACAGGGAGGCATCAGCCCCAGCATTTT. Filled out from reference TRBV29-1 and TRBJ1-5, the complete variable domain reads SAVISQKPSRDICQRGTSLTIQCQVDSQVTMMFWYRQQPGQSLTLIATANQGSEATYESGFVIDKFPISRPNLTFSTLTVSNMSPEDSSIYLCSVGTGRHQPQHFGDGTRLSIL.

This chain joins TRBV9 and TRBJ2-1; 9 bases agree with TRBD2. This CDR3 region has 16 residues. V shed 0 bases and J 5 bases; nucleotides not matched to a gene: 6. Germline V lookup: CDR1 SGDLS, CDR2 YYNGEE. The CDR3 loop is CASSVEPAGGNNEQFF. The DNA for the CDR3 is TGTGCCAGCAGCGTAGAGCCAGCGGGGGGTAACAATGAGCAGTTCTTC.

This clonotype has only a few counts. V is TRBV7-9 and J is TRBJ1-4; D is perhaps TRBD1 (6 bases). The CDR3 covers 13 residues. Germline values: CDR1 SEHNR, CDR2 FQNEAQ (reference sequence). V dropped 11 bases and J dropped 8 bases, with 18 bases sitting between them. CDR3 DNA: TGTGCCTGGGTTCCAGGGGCAGGCGAAAAACTGTTTTTT. This encodes CAWVPGAGEKLFF.

This chain uses TRBV2 with TRBJ2-2; no clear D. This CDR3 is 13 amino acids long. Trimming cost V 6 bases and J 6 bases, with 11 bases left between them. The germline gives CDR1 SNHLY, CDR2 FYNNEI. CDR3: CASRNVDPGELFF. CDR3 DNA: TGTGCCAGCAGAAATGTCGACCCCGGGGAGCTGTTTTTT.

This clonotype has a handful of counts. The CDR3 loop is CASSEAAGTGNEQFF. In DNA, the CDR3 is TGTGCCAGCAGTGAAGCGGCCGGGACTGGAAATGAGCAGTTCTTC. The rearrangement joins TRBV2 to TRBJ2-1; possible D gene TRBD2, 6 bases. CDR1 is SNHLY, CDR2 FYNNEI, per germline. Trimming cost V 0 bases and J 7 bases, with 13 bases left between them. This CDR3 comprises 15 residues.

This clonotype was detected only a few times. The genes are TRBV6-5 and TRBJ1-3; no clear D gene. CDR3 size: 14 residues. Per the germline V gene, CDR1 is MNHEY and CDR2 is SVGAGI. V lost 2 bases and J 2 bases, leaving 7 bases between the germline ends. The CDR3 here is CASSYTKAGNTIYF. CDR3 DNA: TGTGCCAGCAGTTACACGAAAGCTGGAAACACCATATATTTT.

The sample holds a few counts of this clonotype. V gene TRBV7-2 combines with J gene TRBJ2-7; maybe TRBD1 (6 bases). The CDR3 spans 14 residues. Per germline, CDR1 SGHTA and CDR2 FQGNSA. Trimming removed 3 bases from V and 0 bases from J, with 9 bases in between. The CDR3 DNA sequence: TGTGCCAGCAGCTTCGACAGGTTCTCCTACGAGCAGTACTTC. This encodes CASSFDRFSYEQYF.

This clonotype was counted a few times. The V and J genes are TRBV6-2 or TRBV6-3 and TRBJ2-1, with D possibly matching TRBD1 (5 bases). The CDR3 consists of 14 residues. V was shortened by 0 bases and J by 7 bases, with 10 bases between the two germline ends. Germline V gene sequence: CDR1 MNHEY, CDR2 SVGEGT. The CDR3 here is CASSYSKGSNEQFF. The DNA of the CDR3 is TGTGCCAGCAGTTACTCGAAGGGGTCTAATGAGCAGTTCTTC.

The chain joins TRBV20-1 to TRBJ2-5; D is uncertain. V was cut by 3 bases and J by 5 bases, with 10 bases left in between. The CDR3 sequence is 12 residues long. The germline V gene has CDR1 DFQATT and CDR2 SNEGSKA (reference sequence). In nucleotides, the CDR3 is TGCAGTGCTAGTGGTCCGAGGGAGACCCAGTACTTC. Translated, it gives CSASGPRETQYF.

CDR3 sequence reads: CASSQDNNQETQYF. The CDR3 region has the DNA TGTGCCAGCAGCCAAGATAACAACCAAGAGACCCAGTACTTC. This chain connects TRBV14 to TRBJ2-5; D is unresolved. Germline values: CDR1 SGHDN, CDR2 FVKESK. V was shortened by 0 bases and J by 0 bases, with 5 bases between the two germline ends. The CDR3 spans 14 residues.

This clonotype was picked up a small number of times. V is TRBV29-1 and J is TRBJ1-2; maybe TRBD1 (6 bases). CDR1 SQVTM and CDR2 ANQGSEA come from the germline V gene. Deletions cut 1 base from V and 3 bases from J, with 15 bases between. The CDR3 extends over 15 amino acids. This CDR3 reads CSVEARGARDYGYTF. The CDR3 DNA sequence: TGCAGCGTTGAAGCAAGGGGGGCGCGTGACTATGGCTACACCTTC.